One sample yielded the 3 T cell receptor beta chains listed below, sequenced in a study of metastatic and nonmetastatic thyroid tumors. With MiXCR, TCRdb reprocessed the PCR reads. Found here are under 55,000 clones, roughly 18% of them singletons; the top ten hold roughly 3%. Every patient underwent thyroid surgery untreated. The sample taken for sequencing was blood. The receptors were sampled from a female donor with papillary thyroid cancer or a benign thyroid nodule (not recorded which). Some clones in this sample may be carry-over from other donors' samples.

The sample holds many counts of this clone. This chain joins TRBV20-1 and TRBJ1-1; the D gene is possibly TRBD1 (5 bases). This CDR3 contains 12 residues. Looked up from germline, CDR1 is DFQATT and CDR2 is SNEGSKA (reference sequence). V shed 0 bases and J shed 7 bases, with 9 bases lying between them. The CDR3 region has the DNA TGCAGTGCTAGAGAGGGGACGCTTGAAGCTTTCTTT. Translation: CSAREGTLEAFF.

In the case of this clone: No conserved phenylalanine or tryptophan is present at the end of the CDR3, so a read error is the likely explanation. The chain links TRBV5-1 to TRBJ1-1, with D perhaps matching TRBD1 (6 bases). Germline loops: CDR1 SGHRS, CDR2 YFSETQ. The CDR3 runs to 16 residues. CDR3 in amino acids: CASNLNMGAGYTEAFS. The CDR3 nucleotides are TGCGCCAGCAACTTGAACATGGGGGCAGGTTACACTGAAGCTTTCTCT.

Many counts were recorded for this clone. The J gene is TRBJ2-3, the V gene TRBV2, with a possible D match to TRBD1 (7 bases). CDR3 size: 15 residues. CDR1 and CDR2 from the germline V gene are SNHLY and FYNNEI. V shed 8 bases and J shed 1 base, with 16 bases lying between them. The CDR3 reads CASPRLGQGTDTQYF. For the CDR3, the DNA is TGTGCCAGCCCCAGACTAGGACAGGGCACAGATACGCAGTATTTT.